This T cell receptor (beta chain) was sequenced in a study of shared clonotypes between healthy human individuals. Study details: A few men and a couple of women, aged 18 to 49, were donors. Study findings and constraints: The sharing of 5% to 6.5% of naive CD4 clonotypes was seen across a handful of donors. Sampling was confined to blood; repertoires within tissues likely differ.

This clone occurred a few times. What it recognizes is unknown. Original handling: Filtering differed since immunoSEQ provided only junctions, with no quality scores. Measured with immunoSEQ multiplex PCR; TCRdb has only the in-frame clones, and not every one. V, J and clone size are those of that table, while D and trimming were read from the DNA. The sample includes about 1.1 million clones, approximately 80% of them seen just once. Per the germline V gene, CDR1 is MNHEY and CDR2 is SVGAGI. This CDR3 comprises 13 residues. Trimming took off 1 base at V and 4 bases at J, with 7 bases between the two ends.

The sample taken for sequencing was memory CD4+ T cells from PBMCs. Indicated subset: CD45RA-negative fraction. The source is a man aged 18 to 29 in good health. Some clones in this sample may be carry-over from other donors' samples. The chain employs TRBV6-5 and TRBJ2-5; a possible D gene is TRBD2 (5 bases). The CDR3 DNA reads TGTGCCAGCAGTTACTTCGGGGTAGAGACCCAGTACTTC. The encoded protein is CASSYFGVETQYF.